Listed below are T cell receptor beta chains from one sample, sequenced in a study of blood T cells in healthy people across ages. MiXCR was run by TCRdb on the 5' RACE reads, yielding one entry per CDR3 protein. The table records under 2,000,000 distinct CDR3 sequences, about 50% of them present only once. Specimen: blood. The source is a woman in her forties in good health. The CDR3 runs from the conserved cysteine through the conserved F or W. D genes are given only for firm matches. Size tells how often a clone was seen (once, few, many) or the class of an expanded clone, and some rows leave it out.

d_call: -
clone_size: -
v_call: TRBV27
j_call: TRBJ2-7
cdr3_aa: CASMYAGSPSGVYEQYF
cdr3_nt: TGTGCCAGCATGTATGCCGGGTCTCCCTCAGGCGTCTACGAGCAGTACTTC

d_call: -
clone_size: few
v_call: TRBV20-1
j_call: TRBJ2-2
cdr3_aa: CSARQPSGELFF
cdr3_nt: TGCAGTGCTAGACAACCGTCCGGGGAGCTGTTTTTT

d_call: -
clone_size: -
v_call: TRBV7-2
j_call: TRBJ2-3
cdr3_aa: CASSDNGDTQYF
cdr3_nt: TGTGCCAGCAGCGACAACGGCGATACGCAGTATTTT

d_call: -
clone_size: -
v_call: TRBV4-2
j_call: TRBJ1-4
cdr3_aa: CASSQDRGSQDLFF
cdr3_nt: TGTGCCAGCAGCCAAGATCGGGGCAGCCAAGACCTGTTTTTT

d_call: -
clone_size: few
v_call: TRBV4-3
j_call: TRBJ1-2
cdr3_aa: CASSQDESGRGGYTF
cdr3_nt: TGCGCCAGCAGCCAAGATGAATCAGGGCGTGGTGGCTACACCTTC

d_call: -
clone_size: -
v_call: TRBV7-9
j_call: TRBJ2-1
cdr3_aa: CASSTGRGPTYNEQFF
cdr3_nt: TGTGCCAGCAGCACAGGAAGAGGTCCGACCTACAATGAGCAGTTCTTC

d_call: TRBD2
clone_size: few
v_call: TRBV4-2
j_call: TRBJ2-7
cdr3_aa: CASSQDSTSSGGPPYEQYF
cdr3_nt: TGTGCCAGCAGCCAAGATAGTACTTCGAGCGGGGGCCCACCCTACGAGCAGTACTTC

d_call: TRBD1
clone_size: -
v_call: TRBV6-6
j_call: TRBJ2-1
cdr3_aa: CASSYRTGGQFF
cdr3_nt: TGTGCCAGCAGTTACCGGACAGGGGGCCAGTTCTTC

d_call: -
clone_size: -
v_call: TRBV29-1
j_call: TRBJ2-5
cdr3_aa: CSVNWGETQYF
cdr3_nt: TGCAGCGTTAACTGGGGCGAGACCCAGTACTTC

d_call: TRBD2
clone_size: -
v_call: TRBV6-2/TRBV6-3
j_call: TRBJ2-5
cdr3_aa: CASSYARTSGDQETQYF
cdr3_nt: TGTGCCAGCAGTTACGCGAGGACTAGCGGAGACCAAGAGACCCAGTACTTC

d_call: -
clone_size: many
v_call: TRBV6-2/TRBV6-3
j_call: TRBJ2-5
cdr3_aa: CASSQTGETQYF
cdr3_nt: TGTGCCAGCAGTCAGACAGGAGAGACCCAGTACTTC

d_call: -
clone_size: -
v_call: TRBV19
j_call: TRBJ2-7
cdr3_aa: CASSIGRGSYEQYF
cdr3_nt: TGTGCCAGTAGTATCGGTCGCGGCTCCTACGAGCAGTACTTC

d_call: TRBD2
clone_size: -
v_call: TRBV9
j_call: TRBJ2-1
cdr3_aa: CASSVELSGVDNEQFF
cdr3_nt: TGTGCCAGCAGCGTAGAGCTTAGCGGGGTTGACAATGAGCAGTTCTTC

d_call: -
clone_size: few
v_call: TRBV29-1
j_call: TRBJ2-5
cdr3_aa: CSVTGLRETQYF
cdr3_nt: TGCAGCGTAACAGGGCTCAGAGAGACCCAGTACTTC

d_call: TRBD1
clone_size: few
v_call: TRBV28
j_call: TRBJ1-2
cdr3_aa: CASRATDRETGYTF
cdr3_nt: TGTGCCAGCAGGGCCACGGACAGGGAAACTGGCTACACCTTC

d_call: TRBD2
clone_size: -
v_call: TRBV4-3
j_call: TRBJ2-3
cdr3_aa: CASSQAGRGTDTQYF
cdr3_nt: TGCGCCAGCAGCCAAGCGGGGAGGGGCACAGATACGCAGTATTTT

d_call: TRBD1
clone_size: -
v_call: TRBV28
j_call: TRBJ1-1
cdr3_aa: CASSLWGEGGLHTEAFF
cdr3_nt: TGTGCCAGCAGTTTATGGGGGGAAGGGGGCCTTCACACTGAAGCTTTCTTT

d_call: TRBD1
clone_size: -
v_call: TRBV6-1
j_call: TRBJ2-3
cdr3_aa: CANRDRVTDTQYF
cdr3_nt: TGTGCCAACCGGGACAGGGTGACAGATACGCAGTATTTT

d_call: TRBD1
clone_size: -
v_call: TRBV28
j_call: TRBJ2-5
cdr3_aa: CASGSTGSVETQYF
cdr3_nt: TGTGCCAGCGGTTCGACAGGGTCGGTGGAGACCCAGTACTTC

d_call: TRBD1
clone_size: -
v_call: TRBV3-1
j_call: TRBJ1-2
cdr3_aa: CASSGQGFDYGYTF
cdr3_nt: TGTGCCAGCAGCGGACAGGGGTTTGACTATGGCTACACCTTC

d_call: TRBD2
clone_size: -
v_call: TRBV6-6
j_call: TRBJ2-5
cdr3_aa: CASSPARLAGDQETQYF
cdr3_nt: TGTGCCAGCAGTCCGGCCCGACTAGCGGGGGACCAAGAGACCCAGTACTTC

d_call: TRBD1
clone_size: -
v_call: TRBV28
j_call: TRBJ2-1
cdr3_aa: CASCGQGARNEQFF
cdr3_nt: TGTGCCAGCTGTGGACAGGGGGCGAGGAATGAGCAGTTCTTC

d_call: -
clone_size: -
v_call: TRBV6-5
j_call: TRBJ1-6
cdr3_aa: CASSYDGPRRHSPLHF
cdr3_nt: TGTGCCAGCAGTTACGATGGACCCCGGAGGCATTCACCCCTCCACTTT

d_call: -
clone_size: -
v_call: TRBV4-3
j_call: TRBJ1-5
cdr3_aa: CASSQDFAGGAGQPQHF
cdr3_nt: TGCGCCAGCAGCCAAGATTTCGCAGGTGGGGCCGGGCAGCCCCAGCATTTT

d_call: -
clone_size: few
v_call: TRBV7-2
j_call: TRBJ2-5
cdr3_aa: CASSLPAGVETQYF
cdr3_nt: TGTGCCAGCAGCTTACCGGCAGGAGTGGAGACCCAGTACTTC

d_call: TRBD2
clone_size: -
v_call: TRBV6-6
j_call: TRBJ2-5
cdr3_aa: CASMGGYQETQYF
cdr3_nt: TGTGCCAGCATGGGAGGGTACCAAGAGACCCAGTACTTC

d_call: -
clone_size: -
v_call: TRBV7-8
j_call: TRBJ2-1
cdr3_aa: CASSLDPQGGFGNEQFF
cdr3_nt: TGTGCCAGCAGCTTAGACCCCCAGGGGGGATTCGGCAATGAGCAGTTCTTC

d_call: TRBD1
clone_size: -
v_call: TRBV11-1
j_call: TRBJ2-3
cdr3_aa: CASSFSDRGLTDTQYF
cdr3_nt: TGTGCCAGCAGCTTTTCTGACAGGGGGCTAACAGATACGCAGTATTTT

d_call: -
clone_size: -
v_call: TRBV6-5
j_call: TRBJ1-6
cdr3_aa: CASSPNPGTNYNSPLHF
cdr3_nt: TGTGCCAGCAGTCCGAACCCTGGGACGAACTATAATTCACCCCTCCACTTT